This T cell receptor beta chain originates from a study of breast tumors, draining lymph nodes, adjacent tissues. Study-wide results and caveats: Tumor TCR diversity was below lymph nodes but above nontumor tissue. That most tumor T cells come from lymph nodes remained unproven. Findings are consistent with lymph node origin and intratumoral expansion of most tumor T cells. Luminal-like breast cancer showed significantly higher tumor–nontumor repertoire similarity than basal-like.

Germline V gene sequence: CDR1 SGHRS, CDR2 YFSETQ. The CDR3 length equals 14 residues, ends included. Axillary draining lymph nodes of breast cancer patients supplied the node samples. One entry per CDR3 protein, called by TCRdb with MiXCR from the multiplex PCR reads. The repertoire includes some 97,000 distinct CDR3 sequences, around 20% of them detected once, and more than 0.9% sits in the top ten. A word on this clonotype: Its matching antigen is unknown. The CDR3 does not end in the conserved phenylalanine or tryptophan, so this is likely a read error. The limits of the CDR3 on the DNA are not certain, so only TCRdb's listed CDR3 is given.

The V and J genes are TRBV5-1 and TRBJ1-3; the table's D call TRBD1 went unverified against the DNA. The TCR was taken from a female donor with breast cancer. Some clones in this sample may be carry-over from other donors' samples. The sequenced material came from axillary lymph node tissue. CDR3 sequence: CASSLAGAGNTMYS.